This T cell receptor (beta chain) was sequenced in a study of T-cell reconstitution after alpha-beta-depleted transplantation in children. Study-level points and caveats: It was newly produced T cells that mostly accounted for T-cell counts and diversity one year after transplant. It was reported that alpha-beta T cells came from several hundred expanded graft clones (about two months after transplant).

The CDR3 length is 15 residues. The V gene lost 5 bases and the J gene lost 4 bases, with 16 bases spanning the gap. In its sample, this clonotype was seen many times. Its antigen is currently unknown. Preparation of the TCRbeta library involved a method that used unique molecular identifiers. TCRdb passed the PCR reads through MiXCR, listing each CDR3 protein once. The profile shows 85,000 to 120,000 distinct CDR3 sequences, under 9% of them singletons. The J gene is TRBJ2-3, the V gene TRBV12-3 or TRBV12-4; D is unclear. Source: PBMCs, taken before TCRalphabeta/CD19-depleted stem cell transplant. The TCR comes from a boy aged 2 to 10 with acute lymphoblastic leukemia, due to receive a stem cell transplant. Written as DNA, the CDR3 is TGTGCCAGCAGTCTCAAAAATCTTGGCGCAGATACGCAGTATTTT. Protein: CASSLKNLGADTQYF.